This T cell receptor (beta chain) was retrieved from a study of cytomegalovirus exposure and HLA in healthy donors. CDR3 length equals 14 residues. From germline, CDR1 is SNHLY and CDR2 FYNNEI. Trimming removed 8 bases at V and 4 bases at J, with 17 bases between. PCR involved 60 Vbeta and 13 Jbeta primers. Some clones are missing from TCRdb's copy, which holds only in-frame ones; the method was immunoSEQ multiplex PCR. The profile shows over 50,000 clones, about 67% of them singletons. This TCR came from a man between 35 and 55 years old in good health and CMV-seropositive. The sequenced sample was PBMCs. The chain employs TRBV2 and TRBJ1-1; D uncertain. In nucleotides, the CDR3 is TGTGCCAGCGAAGACTCGGGGTGGGTCACTGAAGCTTTCTTT. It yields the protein CASEDSGWVTEAFF.